The 2 T cell receptor beta chains reported below all come from one sample, sequenced in a study of T cell responses to AZD1222 COVID-19 vaccine. Sequenced by immunoSEQ multiplex PCR; TCRdb stores in-frame clones only, minus some. Among 150,000 to 200,000 clones listed, around nine tenths were seen once. The sample here was peripheral blood, taken 28 days after the second AZD1222 dose. The receptors were sampled from an adult who received the AZD1222 COVID-19 vaccine.

The table lists this clone with a count of one. V and J are TRBV10-2 and TRBJ2-1, with TRBD2 matching 10 bases. There are 13 residues in the CDR3. With V trimmed by 8 bases and J by 9 bases, 7 bases remained unmatched. Germline values: CDR1 WSHSY, CDR2 SAAADI. The CDR3 is CASQREGIGEQFF. CDR3 nucleotide sequence: TGCGCCAGCCAGCGGGAGGGCATCGGTGAGCAGTTCTTC.

This chain uses TRBV7-3 with TRBJ2-7; D unresolved. Germline lookup yields CDR1 SGHTA and CDR2 FQGTGA. The CDR3 consists of 13 residues. V lost 2 bases and J lost 3, with 8 bases in between. This chain's CDR3 is CASSLGPGYEQYF. The CDR3 nucleotides read TGTGCCAGCAGCTTAGGCCCAGGCTACGAGCAGTACTTC.